This TCR beta chain was identified during a study of vaccination and CD4 T cells after COVID-19. On this clonotype itself: Its antigen is unknown.

This CDR3 has 15 amino acids. The V and J ends lost 7 bases and 5 bases, in that order; junction bases with no gene match: 10. Germline CDR1 is LNHDA and CDR2 is SQIVND (reference sequence). Time point noted: late sampling 161 to 241 days after vaccination in a few convalescent patients. Treatment meaning: roughly 11-day PBMC culture with coronavirus spike peptide pools or control peptides (ViraFEST assay). The Oncomine TCR Beta short-read assay was applied to DNA of cultured CD4+ T cells. TCRdb re-called the PCR reads through MiXCR, storing one row per CDR3 protein. The sample has 21,000 or so distinct CDR3 sequences, roughly two fifths seen once.

The sequenced sample was CD4+ T cells from blood, cultured in vitro, obtained about 7 months after SARS-CoV-2 vaccination. The chain is built from TRBV19 and TRBJ1-5, with 8 bases lining up with TRBD1. The TCR comes from a human donor who had recovered from COVID-19. In DNA, the CDR3 is TGTGCCAGTACCCGGACAGGGTATTTCCATCAGCCCCAGCATTTT. Translation gives CASTRTGYFHQPQHF. Full variable domain (remainder filled in from reference TRBV19 and TRBJ1-5): DGGITQSPKYLFRKEGQNVTLSCEQNLNHDAMYWYRQDPGQGLRLIYYSQIVNDFQKGDIAEGYSVSREKKESFPLTVTSAQKNPTAFYLCASTRTGYFHQPQHFGDGTRLSIL.